This TCR beta chain is drawn from a study of cytomegalovirus exposure and HLA in healthy donors (dated by TCRdb to about 2017). General notes on the study: An earlier analysis of around 600 of the donors reported approximately 290 Gb of sequence data and more than 90 million unique TCR beta sequences from 150 million to 200 million T cells. To predict cytomegalovirus infection status, the study brought together high-throughput TCR immunosequencing, statistical association of individual TCRs with disease status, and machine learning. The study was designed to test whether signatures of past pathogen exposure could be identified by cataloging public T cell receptors. A handful of DR-DQ haplotypes were handled as single units for association and clustering because linkage in the cohort was strong. An earlier analysis of approximately 640 of the donors applied high-throughput TCR beta sequencing to assess whether each TCR beta V gene segment acted as functional or pseudogenic. Typing coverage varied by locus: about 629-630 donors for A, B, C, DRB1 and DQB1; approximately 500 for DQA1; around 570 for DPA1; roughly 450 for DPB1. The study profiled the T cell repertoires of fewer than 850 subjects by immunosequencing and related them to cytomegalovirus serostatus. In a later genetic analysis, genome-wide SNP genotypes for about three fifths of the roughly 670 donors were used, and that subset was treated as a discovery cohort. Roughly 300 gigabases of sequencing data and approximately 91 million unique TCR sequences made up an early release that covered approximately 650 HLA-typed donors. A separate validation cohort of about 110 different subjects was used in addition to the 666-subject first cohort. Alongside the repertoire data, information on donor age, sex, ethnicity and CMV serostatus was compiled. Across about 380 genotyped donors of the cohort, an average of roughly 250,000 unique TCR beta nucleotide sequences per donor were sequenced, and roughly a sixth of those sequences were non-productive. A later analysis re-examined previously published TCR beta repertoires from just over 650 donors and added high-resolution HLA genotyping to investigate patterns of TCR occurrence. Of the 350 to 450 genotyped donors, about 80% fell in the genetic ancestry cluster associated with self-reported Caucasian donors. In the later analysis, no new phenotypic data were used to find candidate immune exposures; instead, reliance was placed on TCR beta sequences and their occurrence across donors. HLA typing included class I and class II loci at four-digit resolution. Every discovery cohort repertoire had been produced on one sequencing platform. General study outcomes and caveats: A total of fewer than 200 TCR beta chains were listed by the study as associated with cytomegalovirus. Only TCR beta chains were sequenced in this cohort, and the absence of alpha or paired-chain data limited detectable features. The sequencing pipeline was judged likely to have produced a cluster of highly shared sequence variants as a technical artifact. An association between a missense DCLRE1C variant and V-gene and J-gene trimming of TCR beta chains was found in a later genetic analysis and replicated in an independent cohort. In an earlier analysis of about 600 of the donors, most TCR beta V segments appeared in productive rearrangements about 87% or about 30% of the time, broadly matching IMGT annotations. Sequencing depth was assumed to be roughly uniform across donors in the presence/absence analyses, though that assumption may not hold. The only immune exposure information available for the cohort was CMV serostatus. Because some donors lacked HLA typing at each locus, the association tests relied only on the typed subset. According to a later genetic analysis, donors in an Asian-associated ancestry cluster had fewer N-insertions in productive TCRs than the approximately 670-donor mean. A further reported finding was that TCR beta sequences accurately predicted the HLA-A and HLA-B alleles for most subjects in the first cohort. The classifier was reported to diagnose cytomegalovirus status with high specificity and sensitivity in both the original and validation cohorts. In a later analysis, HLA-associated TCR beta chains showed more clonal expansion and lower generation probabilities than non-associated chains that were equally common. Most TCR sequences were seen in very few donors, while some public TCRs were found in many individuals. Correlated functional status among segregating V segments might reflect linkage disequilibrium, but an unknown experimental factor could not be ruled out. When HLA alleles, especially DR and DQ, strongly co-occurred, attributing TCR associations to individual alleles was difficult. The authors suggested that the approach could potentially be extended to other disease states and immunological phenotypes. Because counts were too low, more than 15 rarely observed V segments, including chromosome 9 orphons, were left out of the earlier analysis of a few hundred of the donors. In a later analysis, most CMV-associated TCR beta chains were found to appear HLA-restricted, with HLA associations seemingly driven largely by CMV exposure. At a false discovery rate of 0.05, a later analysis linked under 20,000 TCR beta sequences to specific HLA alleles. In a later analysis, several top co-occurrence clusters were reported to appear linked to parvovirus B19, influenza, CMV and Epstein-Barr virus. A few of the identified cytomegalovirus-associated TCR beta chains were confirmed in vitro to be specific for cytomegalovirus antigens. According to a later analysis, TCR association rates differed among HLA loci, with DRB1 alleles showing the most associated TCRs and HLA-C alleles showing the fewest.

As regards this clone: What antigen it recognizes has not been identified. Base quality data are lacking; no much larger clone is found one base away.

In total, approximately 610 healthy bone marrow donors made up the cohort. At the time of sampling, every cohort member was nominally healthy, though immune exposures that went unrecorded were likely present. The donor was CMV seronegative and belonged to the group of 350 to 400 seronegative cohort members. Each donor provided a peripheral blood sample, and peripheral blood mononuclear cells were used for TCR beta sequencing. Genomic DNA extraction from the blood cell samples was performed with the Qiagen DNeasy Blood Extraction Kit. Library method: the immunoSEQ multiplex PCR assay. The multiplex PCR relied on a mix of 60 forward primers for TCR Vbeta segments and 13 reverse primers for TCR Jbeta segments. The CDR3 region of rearranged TCR beta genes was amplified from genomic DNA by a multiplex PCR assay. Amplified TCR beta libraries were sequenced as 87-base-pair reads on the Illumina HiSeq System. The published analysis was carried out like this. A later analysis tallied about 77 million unique TCR beta chains across the 666 repertoires, and some 12 million of those chains were shared by two or more donors. A nearest-neighbor algorithm error-corrected the raw reads and collapsed the reads into unique sequences, merging closely related sequences to remove PCR and sequencing errors. To assign V, D and J gene segments, CDR3 sequences were aligned to IMGT reference sequences. For a sequence to be retained, a match of at least six nucleotides was required to both a V gene segment and a J gene segment. Rearrangements were classified as productive when the CDR3 lacked stop codons and remained in frame with V and J, and all other rearrangements were classified as non-productive. Following IMGT convention, CDR3 was defined as the stretch from the second conserved V-encoded cysteine up to the conserved J-encoded phenylalanine. The earlier analysis of about 610 of the donors excluded any sequence lacking an unambiguous match to a single V gene segment. An earlier analysis of a few hundred of the donors classified V segments as functional when productive rearrangements were above 56.7% and as segregating when the standard deviation between donors was above 5%. A statistical classification framework was built for diagnosing cytomegalovirus status from the catalog of TCR beta chain sequences. V and J gene assignment, in a later analysis, came from comparing TCR nucleotide sequences with IMGT/GENE-DB human TR gene sequences. The TCRdist pipeline was used in a later analysis to assign CDR3 sequences and most-parsimonious VDJ recombination scenarios. In a later analysis, each TCR beta chain was defined by its CDR3 amino acid sequence together with its V-gene family, and reads without a unique V-gene family were excluded. As a way to deal with suspected cross-contamination and a sequencing artifact, a later analysis dropped over 550 nucleotide sequences that were highly shared and had low generation probability. For each public chain, a later analysis derived a clonal expansion index from normalized ranks of inferred template counts within each repertoire. In a later analysis, generation probabilities were computed using a VDJ recombination model fitted to out-of-frame rearrangements, and the results were checked against IGoR. A later analysis scored TCR-TCR, TCR-HLA and TCR-CMV co-occurrence with hypergeometric tests, applying a repertoire-size bias correction to TCR pairs. To estimate false discovery rates, a later analysis permuted the HLA or CMV assignments 20 times. A later analysis grouped co-occurring TCRs with DBSCAN, adding TCRdist sequence similarity when clustering within HLA-allele-positive subsets. Co-occurrence clustering excluded repertoires with fewer than 30,000 or more than 120,000 public chains, plus five with anomalous nucleotide sharing. TCRdb stores this immuneACCESS table with in-frame sequences only. Part of the clones is absent; in the studies checked, under half of the shortfall reflects unresolved V genes, and no reason is known for the rest. V and J calls and clone size are as listed in that table; D and trimming were resolved from the DNA. For this sample there are approximately 170,000 clones; 60% to 80% appear just once. The top ten clonotypes cover over 2.5% of the sample.

The material sequenced was PBMCs. This clonotype was obtained from a female donor in good health and CMV-seronegative.

The bases read TGTGCCAGCAGTGTGGGACAGGGCAAGACGAATTCACCCCTCCACTTT. This gives the protein CASSVGQGKTNSPLHF. The sequence is built from TRBV6-1 and TRBJ1-6, with 9 bases in between that match TRBD1. Trimming accounts for 4 bases at V and 7 bases at J, while the number of junction bases matched to no gene is 8. For CDR1 and CDR2, the germline V gene lists MNHNS and SASEGT. Spanning cysteine to phenylalanine, the CDR3 consists of 16 amino acids. This entry keeps only the CDR3 DNA: 48 bases, framed from base 1.